This TCR beta chain was found in a study of radiation and T cells in renal cell carcinoma (dated by TCRdb to about 2020). Concerning the study at large: The samples were obtained from a clinical trial, where primary renal cell carcinomas were treated with 15 Gy stereotactic body radiation therapy and then removed by nephrectomy 4 weeks afterward. TCR beta sequencing covered 55 or so samples in total, comprising roughly 25 tumors and about 27 peripheral blood samples. Across all 50 or so samples, 4,016,671 unique CDR3 nucleotide sequences encoding roughly 2,800,000 unique CDR3 amino acid sequences were identified.

CDR1 is given as SGDLS and CDR2 as YYNGEE, both from the germline V gene. The CDR3 starts with the cysteine, ends with the phenylalanine, and has 14 residues. The retained sequence is limited to the CDR3, 42 bases, with the frame set at the first base. Trimming removed 3 bases from V and 2 bases from J, leaving 10 bases between the germline ends. In its sample, this clone was seen a few times. The target of this receptor is not known. No qualities accompany the bases; no much larger clone lies one base away. The immunoSEQ kit was used, according to the manufacturer's recommendations, to generate TCR beta libraries from genomic DNA. For library preparation, a first multiplex PCR was performed with proprietary primers, followed by a second PCR in which unique barcodes were added, and bead cleanups were performed after each round. A positive control reaction and a negative control reaction, both provided in the kit, were run with every batch of samples. The final libraries were assessed on an Agilent 4200 TapeStation D1000 ScreenTape, pooled by volume, and quantified by qPCR. An Illumina NextSeq500 fitted with a MidOutput 150-cycle cartridge performed the sequencing, running 156 Read1 cycles and 15 Index1 cycles with the kit's custom primers. The pooled library was loaded at 1.0 pM, and about 20% PhiX control was spiked in. The original pipeline was this. The vendor-processed data were analyzed in R, and a clonotype was defined as all T cells that share the same CDR3 nucleotide sequence. For clone abundance analyses, frequencies were normalized to the 10,000 most abundant clones per sample. Public T cell clones, which averaged fewer than five per sample, were excluded before analysis. An abundance difference of at least 32-fold between compartments was the criterion for calling clonotypes tumor-enriched or baseline blood-enriched. A beta-binomial differential abundance model was used to identify clonotypes that were expanded or contracted between blood time points. The Baroni-Urbani and Buser coefficient was used to measure tumor-blood repertoire similarity, and groups were compared with two-tailed Wilcoxon tests in R. What TCRdb holds here is the immuneACCESS table cut down to in-frame rearrangements. Part of the clones is not present; checked against another copy, under half of the missing clones reflect an unresolved V gene, and the others are unexplained. V, J and clone size are those of that table, while D and trimming were read from the DNA. In this sample the table shows about 91,000 clones, approximately 80% of which occur a single time. Of the sample, 6% to 7% falls within the top ten clones.

The intended sense of this specimen's time point label: baseline pretreatment blood. In the paper's terms, the treatment or condition label means: 15 Gy SBRT to primary tumor, nephrectomy 4 weeks later. To follow tumor-enriched clonotypes, peripheral blood was collected serially from radiation-treated patients at baseline and again at 2 weeks and 4 weeks after SBRT. Every patient had renal cell carcinoma of clear cell pathology. The QIAamp DNA Blood Mini Kit (Qiagen) was used to prepare genomic DNA for TCR sequencing. The analyses included just those samples that passed every quality control check. Points the paper makes about the study in general: Tracking of blood repertoire dynamics stopped at around 4 weeks after treatment, with no follow-up past that point. Because the trial had a single-armed design, the trial could not examine how radiation dose or scheduling affected the TCR repertoire. Because pretreatment tumor biopsies were not available, the baseline intratumoral presence of clonotypes could not be determined. An increase in top tumor clonotypes in blood was observed from baseline to 2 weeks post-radiation, followed by contraction by 4 weeks, which was taken to suggest transient expansion of tumor-resident clones.

The receptor was isolated from a man in his sixties with renal cell carcinoma. This sample comprised blood, obtained from a patient whose treatment included radiotherapy and nephrectomy. The chain uses TRBV9 and TRBJ2-3, with TRBD1 perhaps the D gene, on 5 matching bases. The CDR3: CASSARQYTDTQYF. The nucleotides are TGTGCCAGCAGCGCGCGACAGTACACAGATACGCAGTATTTT.